This T cell receptor (beta chain) stems from a study of beta chain features in type 1 diabetes (dated by TCRdb to the late 2010s). Turning to the overall study: No differences in mean age, gender distribution, total cell number or subset yield were found between patients and healthy donors. Naive and central memory subsets were obtained from all 30 or so donors, but regulatory and stem cell-like memory subsets were isolated from only 8 patients and roughly 8 healthy donors. A total of roughly 98,000,000 sorted cells were examined across all samples, and a strong correlation was observed between cell number per subset and RNA yield. The study compared the TCRB repertoires of sorted circulating CD4+ T cell subsets in recently diagnosed type 1 diabetes patients with those in matched healthy donors. Overall study results and their limits: Patients with type 1 diabetes made fewer insertions and deleted more nucleotides at VDJ recombination sites, implying thymic rearrangement abnormalities. Because cDNA rather than genomic DNA was sequenced, highly expressing activated cells could have been over-represented, although no difference in activation and CD3 levels was found between groups. Only small numbers of individuals were included in the HLA sub-analyses, which left unresolved whether HLA type had any influence on TCRB rearrangement. Type 1 diabetes patients showed a moderate but significant shortening of TCRB CDR3 length in all four CD4+ subsets. Naive, central memory and regulatory TCRB repertoires appeared more similar among patients than among healthy donors. Shorter templates might have been favored by PCR, but patient and control samples were amplified and corrected together, so both groups would have been affected equally by any skew.

Its CDR3 holds 15 amino acids, cysteine through phenylalanine. Only the CDR3 DNA is retained, 45 bases long and in frame from the first base. CDR1 and CDR2 were assigned from the germline V gene as MDHEN and SYDVKM. V is reduced by 2 bases and J by 8 bases, leaving a spacing of 16 bases between them. From each donor, a single peripheral blood sample of about 100 mL on average was drawn into heparinised tubes. A BD FACSAria II and a panel including CD45RO, CCR7, CD25, CD127, CD95 and CD27 were used to sort naive, central memory, regulatory and stem cell-like memory CD4+ T cells. Every sorted population had a purity above 98%. PBMCs were isolated right away by Lymphoprep density gradient centrifugation and were stained directly, without culture. Samples were stained and sorted in pairs, with one healthy donor and one patient per experiment, so that batch effects were minimized. This clone occurred a few times. This receptor's antigen is unknown. Nothing much larger sits one base from this clone, and base qualities are not available.

The entire isolated RNA was reverse transcribed using the High Capacity cDNA Reverse Transcription Kit, and thus expressed TCRB transcripts were sequenced. Deep immunoSEQ sequencing was performed on naive, central memory and regulatory T cell samples, with an average of roughly 4 million total reads per sample. Sorted cells were lysed in RLT buffer and RNA was extracted with DNase-treated RNeasy Micro or Mini kits, depending on cell number. To prevent cross-contamination, every cell subset was processed on its own, while patient and healthy donor samples were processed together. The immunoSEQ multiplex PCR was used to amplify TCRB sequences from cDNA, generating 87-bp fragments that spanned the CDR3 region. Sequencing of the amplicons was done on the Illumina HiSeq platform. The original methods were these. Synthetic template baselines were used to correct PCR bias computationally, reads within Hamming distance 2 were collapsed, and singletons that could not be merged were discarded. By aligning reads against IMGT, V, D and J genes, CDR3 length, and insertions or deletions at six rearrangement sites were assigned. Within each subset, clonotype counts were normalized to sorted cell number, and only after that were true diversity and Gini coefficients computed with the tcR R package. The overlap coefficient, calculated on TCRB nucleotide sequences, was used to quantify repertoire sharing. Out-of-frame TCRB sequences from naive cells were analyzed as a proxy for the pre-selection repertoire. The table was pulled from immuneACCESS by TCRdb, which kept in-frame rearrangements only. Such tables lose some clones; where checked, under half of the loss comes from unresolved V genes, and the rest has no known cause. Clone size and the V and J calls come from that table; the DNA yielded D and trimming. The sample has 900,000 or so clones on record, 17% of them singletons. The ten largest clonotypes hold 0.02% to 0.025% of the sample.

Rearrangement joined TRBV28 to TRBJ2-1; the D gene is possibly TRBD1 or TRBD2, with 5 bases matching each. The sequenced material came from naive CD4+ T cells from blood. Per the publication, the cell subset or site label means: true naive CD4+ T cells. This TCR came from a woman between 18 and 29 years old in good health. The CDR3 protein sequence reads: CASSLRGSKIHEQFF. The nucleotide sequence reads TGTGCCAGCAGTTTACGGGGCTCTAAAATCCATGAGCAGTTCTTC.